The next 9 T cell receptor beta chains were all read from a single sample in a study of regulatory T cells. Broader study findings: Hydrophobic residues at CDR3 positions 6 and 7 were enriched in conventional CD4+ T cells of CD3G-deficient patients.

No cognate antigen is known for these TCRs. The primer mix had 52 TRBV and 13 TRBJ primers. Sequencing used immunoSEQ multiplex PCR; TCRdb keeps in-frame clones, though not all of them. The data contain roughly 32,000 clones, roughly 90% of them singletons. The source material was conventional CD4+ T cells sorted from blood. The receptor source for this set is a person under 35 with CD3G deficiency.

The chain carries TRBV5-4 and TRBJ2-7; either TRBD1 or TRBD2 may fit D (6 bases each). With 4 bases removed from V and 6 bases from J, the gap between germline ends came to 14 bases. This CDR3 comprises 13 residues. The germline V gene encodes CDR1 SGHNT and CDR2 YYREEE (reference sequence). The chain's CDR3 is CASSGGPRSEQYF. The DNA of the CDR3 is TGTGCCAGCAGCGGGGGGCCAAGGAGCGAGCAGTACTTC.

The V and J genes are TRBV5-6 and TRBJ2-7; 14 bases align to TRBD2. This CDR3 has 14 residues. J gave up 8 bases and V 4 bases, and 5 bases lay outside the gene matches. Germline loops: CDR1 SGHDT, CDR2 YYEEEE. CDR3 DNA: TGTGCCAGCAGCGCTGGACTAGCGGGGGGCCAGCAGTACTTC. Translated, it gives CASSAGLAGGQQYF.

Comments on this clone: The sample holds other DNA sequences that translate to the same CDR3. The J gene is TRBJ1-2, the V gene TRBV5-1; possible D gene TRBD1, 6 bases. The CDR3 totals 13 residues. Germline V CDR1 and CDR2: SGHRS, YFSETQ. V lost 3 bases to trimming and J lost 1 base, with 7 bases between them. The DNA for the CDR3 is TGCGCCAGCAGCTCACAGGGTAACTATGGCTACACCTTC. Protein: CASSSQGNYGYTF.

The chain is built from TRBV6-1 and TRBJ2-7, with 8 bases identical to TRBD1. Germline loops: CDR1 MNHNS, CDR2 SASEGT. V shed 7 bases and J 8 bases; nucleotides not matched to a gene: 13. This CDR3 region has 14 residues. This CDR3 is CASISGGAKDKQYF. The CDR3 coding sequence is TGTGCCAGCATCTCAGGGGGCGCAAAGGACAAGCAGTACTTC.

The CDR3 DNA reads as TGTGCCAGCAGTTCCCTCGGAAACACCATATATTTT. This encodes CASSSLGNTIYF. The chain joins TRBV28 to TRBJ1-3; D unresolved. V was cut by 4 bases and J by 4 bases, with 5 bases left in between. In germline, CDR1 is MDHEN, CDR2 SYDVKM. This CDR3 has 12 amino acids.

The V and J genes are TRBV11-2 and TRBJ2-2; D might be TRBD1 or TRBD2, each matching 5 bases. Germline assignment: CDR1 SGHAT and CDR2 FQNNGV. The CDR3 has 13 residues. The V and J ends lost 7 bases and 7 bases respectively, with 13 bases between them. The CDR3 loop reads CASNPRGSGELFF. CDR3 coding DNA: TGTGCCAGCAATCCCCGGGGCAGCGGGGAGCTGTTTTTT. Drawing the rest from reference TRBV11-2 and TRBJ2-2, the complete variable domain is EAGVAQSPRYKIIEKRQSVAFWCNPISGHATLYWYQQILGQGPKLLIQFQNNGVVDDSQLPKDRFSAERLKGVDSTLKIQPAKLEDSAVYLCASNPRGSGELFFGEGSRLTVL.

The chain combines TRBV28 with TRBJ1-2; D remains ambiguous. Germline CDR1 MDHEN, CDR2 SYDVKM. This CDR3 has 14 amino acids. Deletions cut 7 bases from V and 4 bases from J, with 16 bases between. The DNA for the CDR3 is TGTGCCAGCAAAAAGGCAGTAATAGGCTATGGCTACACCTTC. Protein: CASKKAVIGYGYTF.

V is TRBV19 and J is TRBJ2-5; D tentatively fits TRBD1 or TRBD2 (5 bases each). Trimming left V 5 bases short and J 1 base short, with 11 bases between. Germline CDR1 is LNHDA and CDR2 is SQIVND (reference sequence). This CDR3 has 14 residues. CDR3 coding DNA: TGTGCCAGTAGTCCCGGGACGGCCCAAGAGACCCAGTACTTC. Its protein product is CASSPGTAQETQYF.

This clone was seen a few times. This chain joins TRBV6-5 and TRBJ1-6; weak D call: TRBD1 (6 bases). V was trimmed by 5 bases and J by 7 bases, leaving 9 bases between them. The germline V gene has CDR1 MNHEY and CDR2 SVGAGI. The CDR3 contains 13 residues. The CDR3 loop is CASSGTRNSPLHF. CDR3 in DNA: TGTGCCAGCAGTGGGACACGAAATTCACCCCTCCACTTT.